These 24 T cell receptor beta chains were sequenced from one sample in a study of graft-versus-host responses after intestinal transplantation. The protocol was immunoSEQ multiplex PCR, while the TCRdb copy is restricted to in-frame clones and leaves out a portion. The sample shows around 110,000 clones, 90% of them seen only once. For these receptors, no antigen is known. The material was unstimulated CD4+ T cells sorted from spleen or lymph node cells, obtained before intestinal transplant. The receptors here all came from a human donor who received an intestinal transplant.

J is TRBJ1-1 and V is TRBV27, with 9 bases fitting TRBD1. The CDR3 spans 16 residues. V lost 3 bases to trimming and J lost 1 base; unmatched junction nucleotides: 6. The V gene's germline CDR1 is MNHEY and CDR2 SMNVEV (reference sequence). CDR3 in amino acids: CASSFRQGVGNTEAFF. The CDR3, as DNA: TGTGCCAGCAGTTTTCGACAGGGGGTAGGGAACACTGAAGCTTTCTTT.

The rearrangement joins TRBV18 to TRBJ2-7; 10 bases are shared with TRBD2. The CDR3 contains 16 residues. The V and J ends lost 3 bases and 3 bases, in that order; junction bases with no gene match: 8. Germline V lookup: CDR1 KGHSH, CDR2 LQKENI. The CDR3 spells CASSPSVPSGSYEQYF. The CDR3 nucleotides are TGTGCCAGCTCACCTTCCGTCCCTAGCGGGAGCTACGAGCAGTACTTC.

This clone has a handful of counts. V is TRBV6-1 and J is TRBJ2-7, with 7 bases aligning to TRBD1. Per germline, CDR1 MNHNS and CDR2 SASEGT. The CDR3 runs to 14 residues. Trimming removed 6 bases from V and 2 bases from J; junction bases left unmatched: 7. CDR3 sequence: CASRDRQGPYEQYF. The CDR3 DNA sequence: TGTGCCAGCAGAGACCGACAGGGTCCCTACGAGCAGTACTTC.

The chain carries TRBV18 and TRBJ2-1; tentatively, D is TRBD2 (6 bases). CDR1 is KGHSH and CDR2 is LQKENI in the germline V gene. The CDR3 runs to 15 residues. Trimming removed 1 base from V and 4 bases from J, with 11 bases in between. The CDR3 loop reads CASSPLSRDYNEQFF. The CDR3 nucleotides read TGTGCCAGCTCACCACTTTCGCGGGATTACAATGAGCAGTTCTTC. Filled out from reference TRBV18 and TRBJ2-1, the complete variable domain reads NAGVMQNPRHLVRRRGQEARLRCSPMKGHSHVYWYRQLPEEGLKFMVYLQKENIIDESGMPKERFSAEFPKEGPSILRIQQVVRGDSAAYFCASSPLSRDYNEQFFGPGTRLTVL.

This clone occurred a few times. The chain is built from TRBV7-6 and TRBJ2-7, with D possibly matching TRBD2 (5 bases). Trimming took 5 bases from V and 6 from J, leaving 11 bases between them. CDR1 SGHVS and CDR2 FNYEAQ come from the germline V gene. This CDR3 has 12 residues. CDR3 in DNA: TGTGCCAGCAGCCCGGACTCTCGCGAGCAGTACTTC. It codes for CASSPDSREQYF.

This clone was observed a single time. The chain is built from TRBV5-1 and TRBJ2-1; no definite D call. In germline, CDR1 is SGHRS, CDR2 YFSETQ. V lost 4 bases, J lost 0 bases, and 14 bases lay in between. The CDR3 has 16 residues. The CDR3 sequence: CASSPSFSSSYNEQFF. The CDR3 nucleotides are TGCGCCAGCAGCCCCTCTTTCTCCTCCTCCTACAATGAGCAGTTCTTC.

This chain links TRBV15 with TRBJ2-1, with 8 bases aligning to TRBD1. This CDR3 spans 15 amino acids. Germline V gene data show CDR1 as LNHNV and CDR2 as YYDKDF (reference sequence). Trimming took 0 bases from V and 6 from J; bases not matched to a gene: 4. CDR3 protein: CATSRERDRLNEQFF. Here the CDR3 DNA reads TGTGCCACCAGCAGAGAAAGGGACAGGCTCAATGAGCAGTTCTTC. The full variable domain, with the rest looked up from reference TRBV15 and TRBJ2-1, is DAMVIQNPRYQVTQFGKPVTLSCSQTLNHNVMYWYQQKSSQAPKLLFHYYDKDFNNEADTPDNFQSRRPNTSFCFLDIRSPGLGDTAMYLCATSRERDRLNEQFFGPGTRLTVL.

V gene TRBV19 combines with J gene TRBJ1-4; D gene ambiguous. Germline V gives CDR1 LNHDA, CDR2 SQIVND (reference sequence). The CDR3 is 16 amino acids. Trimming took 7 bases from V and 7 from J, leaving 22 bases between them. The CDR3 region is CASKPPGGRQPEKLFF. The CDR3 region has the DNA TGTGCCAGTAAACCCCCAGGAGGGCGACAACCTGAAAAACTGTTTTTT.

The chain is built from TRBV7-3 and TRBJ1-1; D unclear. The length of the CDR3 is 13 residues. The germline V gene has CDR1 SGHTA and CDR2 FQGTGA. Deletions cut 0 bases from V and 1 base from J, with 3 bases between. CDR3 sequence (DNA): TGTGCCAGCAGCTTAACACAGAACACTGAAGCTTTCTTT. Translation: CASSLTQNTEAFF.

The rearrangement links TRBV4-1 to TRBJ2-6; the match to TRBD1 covers 8 bases. V was pared by 2 bases and J by 0 bases, with 12 bases of the junction left unmatched. CDR3 length: 20 amino acids. Germline assignment: CDR1 MGHRA and CDR2 YSYEKL. CDR3 sequence reads: CASSQFIYRGKASGANVLTF. DNA for the CDR3: TGCGCCAGCAGCCAATTCATCTACAGGGGGAAGGCCTCTGGGGCCAACGTCCTGACTTTC.

Comment on this clone: Germline and junction disagree at one end, which may indicate a read error. The J gene is TRBJ1-2, the V gene TRBV10-3, with TRBD1 matching over 7 bases. The CDR3 consists of 12 residues. Looked up from germline, CDR1 is ENHRY and CDR2 is SYGVKD. The CDR3 is CAISESTDRVSF. In DNA, the CDR3 is TGTGCCATCAGTGAGTCAACAGACAGGGTATCCTTC.

In this sample, this clone turned up once. CDR3 loop: CASSFGVTGTGQETQYF. The CDR3 coding sequence is TGCGCCAGCAGCTTTGGGGTCACAGGGACAGGCCAAGAGACCCAGTACTTC. The chain employs TRBV5-1 and TRBJ2-5; 8 positions match TRBD1. CDR1 is SGHRS and CDR2 is YFSETQ in the germline V gene. The CDR3 contains 17 residues. V was pared by 2 bases and J by 1 base, with 10 bases of the junction left unmatched.

The chain employs TRBV5-1 and TRBJ2-6; a weak D match, TRBD1 (7 bases). Deletions cut 1 base from V and 0 bases from J, with 14 bases between. The CDR3 extends over 18 amino acids. Germline values: CDR1 SGHRS, CDR2 YFSETQ. The CDR3 DNA is TGCGCCAGCAGCTTGAGCGACAGGGAGGTCTCTGGGGCCAACGTCCTGACTTTC. This codes for CASSLSDREVSGANVLTF.

V usage is TRBV20-1 and J usage is TRBJ2-1, with 8 bases aligning to TRBD2. The length of the CDR3 is 11 residues. V dropped 0 bases and J dropped 15; count of bases not matched to a gene: 4. Germline assignment: CDR1 DFQATT and CDR2 SNEGSKA (reference sequence). CDR3 sequence (DNA): TGCAGTGCTAGAGATATCGGGAGGGTGTTCTTC. It yields the protein CSARDIGRVFF.

The rearrangement joins TRBV6-5 to TRBJ2-3; 9 positions agree with TRBD2. The CDR3 loop spans 16 amino acids. The J segment lost 2 bases and the V segment lost 2 bases, leaving 5 bases of the junction unmatched. Germline values: CDR1 MNHEY, CDR2 SVGAGI. The CDR3, as DNA: TGTGCCAGCAGTTACGTGGCGGGGGGGCTCACAGATACGCAGTATTTT. It codes for CASSYVAGGLTDTQYF.

This clone was detected a few times. V usage is TRBV13 and J usage is TRBJ2-7; TRBD2 might be the D (5 bases). The CDR3 has 14 amino acids. Germline V gives CDR1 PRHDT, CDR2 FYEKMQ (reference sequence). The V end was cut by 2 bases, the J end by 0 bases, with 8 bases between. The CDR3 nucleotides read TGTGCCAGCAGCTTATTGGGGAGCTCCTACGAGCAGTACTTC. This sequence encodes CASSLLGSSYEQYF. The full variable domain, completed using reference TRBV13 and TRBJ2-7, is AAGVIQSPRHLIKEKRETATLKCYPIPRHDTVYWYQQGPGQDPQFLISFYEKMQSDKGSIPDRFSAQQFSDYHSELNMSSLELGDSALYFCASSLLGSSYEQYFGPGTRLTVT.

The chain is built from TRBV4-1 and TRBJ2-7; TRBD2 agrees at 7 bases. The CDR3 sequence is 16 residues long. V shed 4 bases, J shed 2 bases, and the junction held 11 bases outside the gene matches. CDR1 and CDR2 from the germline V gene are MGHRA and YSYEKL. CDR3 DNA sequence: TGCGCCAGCAGCCGAGTGCCTAGCGGCTACCCCTACGAGCAGTACTTC. This translates into CASSRVPSGYPYEQYF.

This chain links TRBV6-5 with TRBJ1-4, with TRBD1 identical over 10 bases. The germline gives CDR1 MNHEY, CDR2 SVGAGI. This CDR3 contains 14 residues. The junction had 5 bases not matched to a gene; V was cut back by 5 bases and J by 8 bases. CDR3 nucleotide sequence: TGTGCCAGCAGTAGGGACAGGGGAGCGGAAAAACTGTTTTTT. Its translation: CASSRDRGAEKLFF.

The chain couples TRBV28 to TRBJ2-1, with D perhaps TRBD2 (6 bases). Germline lookup yields CDR1 MDHEN and CDR2 SYDVKM. Trimming shortened V by 3 bases and J by 6 bases, and 21 bases separated the two germline ends. The CDR3 totals 17 residues. DNA of the CDR3: TGTGCCAGCAGTTTTATCGGGAGTTCTGCCCTCCTCAATGAGCAGTTCTTC. Translated: CASSFIGSSALLNEQFF. The full variable domain, with the rest looked up from reference TRBV28 and TRBJ2-1, is DVKVTQSSRYLVKRTGEKVFLECVQDMDHENMFWYRQDPGLGLRLIYFSYDVKMKEKGDIPEGYSVSREKKERFSLILESASTNQTSMYLCASSFIGSSALLNEQFFGPGTRLTVL.

The V and J genes are TRBV15 and TRBJ2-1; 9 bases are shared with TRBD2. Germline CDR1 and CDR2: LNHNV and YYDKDF (reference sequence). V shed 5 bases and J 3 bases; nucleotides not matched to a gene: 11. The CDR3 spans 17 residues. The DNA of the CDR3 is TGTGCCACCAGCCGCCGCGGGGCGGGAGGGAACTACAATGAGCAGTTCTTC. Translating it yields CATSRRGAGGNYNEQFF.

The chain couples TRBV4-3 to TRBJ1-2, with TRBD1 matching 8 bases. The CDR3 length is 16 residues. Germline V CDR1 and CDR2: LGHNA, YSLEER. J lost 2 bases, V lost 4 bases, and 9 bases had no gene match. The CDR3 loop is CASSPSLGQANYGYTF. The CDR3 bases are TGCGCCAGCAGCCCTAGCCTGGGACAGGCGAACTATGGCTACACCTTC.

The chain couples TRBV2 to TRBJ1-2; D gene ambiguous. Germline CDR1 reads SNHLY; CDR2 reads FYNNEI. The CDR3 is made up of 13 amino acids. The germline V and J ends were trimmed by 4 bases and 2 bases, with 8 bases remaining between them. CDR3 nucleotide sequence: TGTGCCAGCAGTGCTGTAGTCAACTATGGCTACACCTTC. It encodes CASSAVVNYGYTF.

V gene TRBV18 combines with J gene TRBJ1-4; no reliable D call. The ends were cut back, 6 bases at V and 3 bases at J, with 8 bases in the middle. The CDR3 spans 13 residues. Per the germline V gene, CDR1 is KGHSH and CDR2 is LQKENI. The CDR3 is CASSRGANEKLFF. The CDR3 DNA follows: TGTGCCAGCTCCCGCGGGGCTAATGAAAAACTGTTTTTT.

The chain links TRBV19 to TRBJ1-1; tentatively, D is TRBD1 (5 bases). This CDR3 comprises 13 residues. Germline lookup yields CDR1 LNHDA and CDR2 SQIVND (reference sequence). V lost 3 bases to trimming and J lost 2 bases, with 7 bases between them. The CDR3: CASSIRDNTEAFF. The CDR3 bases are TGTGCCAGTAGTATCAGGGATAACACTGAAGCTTTCTTT.